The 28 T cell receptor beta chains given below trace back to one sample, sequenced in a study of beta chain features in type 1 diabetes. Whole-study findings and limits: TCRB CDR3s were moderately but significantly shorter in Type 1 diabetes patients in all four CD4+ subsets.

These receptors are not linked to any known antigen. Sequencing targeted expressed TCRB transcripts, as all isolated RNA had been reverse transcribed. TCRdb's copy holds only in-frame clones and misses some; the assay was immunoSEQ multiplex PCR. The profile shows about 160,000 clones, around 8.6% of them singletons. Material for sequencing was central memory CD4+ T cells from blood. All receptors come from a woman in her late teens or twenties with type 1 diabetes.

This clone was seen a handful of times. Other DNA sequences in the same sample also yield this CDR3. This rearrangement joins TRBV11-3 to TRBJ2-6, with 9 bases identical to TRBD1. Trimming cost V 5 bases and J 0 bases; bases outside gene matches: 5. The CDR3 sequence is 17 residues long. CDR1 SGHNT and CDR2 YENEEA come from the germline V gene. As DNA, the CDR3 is TGTGCCAGCAGCCCCGGGACAGGGAGCTCTGGGGCCAACGTCCTGACTTTC. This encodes CASSPGTGSSGANVLTF. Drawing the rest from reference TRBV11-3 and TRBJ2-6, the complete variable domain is EAGVVQSPRYKIIEKKQPVAFWCNPISGHNTLYWYLQNLGQGPELLIRYENEEAVDDSQLPKDRFSAERLKGVDSTLKIQPAELGDSAVYLCASSPGTGSSGANVLTFGAGSRLTVL.

The DNA for the CDR3 is TGTGCCAGCAGCTTCCAGGCTAGCGTCTCCCAGCAGTACTTC. Its protein is CASSFQASVSQQYF. The chain couples TRBV7-8 to TRBJ2-7, with a tentative D call TRBD2 (6 bases). V lost 3 bases to trimming and J lost 8 bases, with 17 bases between them. Germline V CDR1 and CDR2: SGHVS, FQNEAQ. The CDR3 length is 14 residues.

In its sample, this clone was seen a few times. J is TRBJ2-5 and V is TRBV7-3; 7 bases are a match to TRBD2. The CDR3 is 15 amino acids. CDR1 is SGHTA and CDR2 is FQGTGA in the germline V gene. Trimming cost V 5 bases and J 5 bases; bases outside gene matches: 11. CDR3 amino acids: CASSPPTGGGETQYF. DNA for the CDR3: TGTGCCAGCAGCCCGCCTACCGGGGGAGGGGAGACCCAGTACTTC.

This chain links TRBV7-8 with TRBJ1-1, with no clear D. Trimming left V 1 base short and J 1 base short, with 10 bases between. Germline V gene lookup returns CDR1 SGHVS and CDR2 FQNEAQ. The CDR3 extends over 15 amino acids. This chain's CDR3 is CASSLDSIPNTEAFF. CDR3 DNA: TGTGCCAGCAGCTTAGACTCCATACCGAACACTGAAGCTTTCTTT. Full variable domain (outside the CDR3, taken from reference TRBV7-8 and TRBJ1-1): GAGVSQSPRYKVAKRGQDVALRCDPISGHVSLFWYQQALGQGPEFLTYFQNEAQLDKSGLPSDRFFAERPEGSVSTLKIQRTQQEDSAVYLCASSLDSIPNTEAFFGQGTRLTVV.

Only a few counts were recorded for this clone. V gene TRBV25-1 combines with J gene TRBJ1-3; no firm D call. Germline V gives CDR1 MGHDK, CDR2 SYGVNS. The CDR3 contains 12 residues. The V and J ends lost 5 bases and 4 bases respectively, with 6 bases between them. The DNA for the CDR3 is TGTGCCAGCAGTCCGAGAGGAAACACCATATATTTT. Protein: CASSPRGNTIYF.

For the CDR3, the DNA is TGTGCCAGCGATCGACAGAACTATGGCTACACCTTC. Translating it yields CASDRQNYGYTF. This chain links TRBV6-1 with TRBJ1-2; D perhaps matches TRBD1 (5 bases). The V gene lost 8 bases and the J gene lost 2 bases, with 9 bases spanning the gap. Germline V gene lookup returns CDR1 MNHNS and CDR2 SASEGT. The CDR3 covers 12 residues.

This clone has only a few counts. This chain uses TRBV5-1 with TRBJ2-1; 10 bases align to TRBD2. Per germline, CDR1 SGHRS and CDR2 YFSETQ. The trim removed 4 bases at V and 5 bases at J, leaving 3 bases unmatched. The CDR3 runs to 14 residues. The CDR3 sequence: CASSGLAGDNEQFF. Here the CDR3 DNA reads TGCGCCAGCAGCGGGCTAGCGGGGGACAATGAGCAGTTCTTC.

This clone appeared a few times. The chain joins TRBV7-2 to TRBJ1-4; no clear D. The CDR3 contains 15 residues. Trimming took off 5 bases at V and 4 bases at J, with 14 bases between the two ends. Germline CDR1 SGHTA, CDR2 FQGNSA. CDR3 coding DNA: TGTGCCAGCAGCCCCCCGGAGGCGGGTAATGAAAAACTGTTTTTT. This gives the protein CASSPPEAGNEKLFF.

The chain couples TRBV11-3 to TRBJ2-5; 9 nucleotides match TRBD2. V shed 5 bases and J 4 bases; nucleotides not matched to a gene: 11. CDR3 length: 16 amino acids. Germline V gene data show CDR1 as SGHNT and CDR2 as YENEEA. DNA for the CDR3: TGTGCCAGCAGCCTGACTAGCGGCGGAGGTAGAGAGACCCAGTACTTC. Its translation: CASSLTSGGGRETQYF.

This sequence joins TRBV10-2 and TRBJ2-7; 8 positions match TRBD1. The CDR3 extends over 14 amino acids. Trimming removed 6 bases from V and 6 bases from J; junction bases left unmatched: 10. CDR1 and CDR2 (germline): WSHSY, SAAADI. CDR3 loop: CASSSDRGGSEQYF. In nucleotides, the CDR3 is TGCGCCAGCAGCTCAGACAGGGGCGGTTCCGAGCAGTACTTC.

The CDR3 sequence: CASSALAASTDTQYF. DNA of the CDR3: TGTGCCAGTAGTGCACTAGCGGCGAGCACAGATACGCAGTATTTT. J is TRBJ2-3 and V is TRBV19, with TRBD2 identical over 8 bases. The CDR3 spans 15 residues. V lost 5 bases and J lost 0; bases outside the gene matches: 4. Looked up from germline, CDR1 is LNHDA and CDR2 is SQIVND (reference sequence).

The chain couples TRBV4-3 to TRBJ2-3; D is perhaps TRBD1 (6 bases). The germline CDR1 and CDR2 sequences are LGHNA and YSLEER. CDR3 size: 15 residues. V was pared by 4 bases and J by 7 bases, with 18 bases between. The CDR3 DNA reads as TGCGCCAGCAGCCCGAATAGACAGGCCCTTAATACGCAGTATTTT. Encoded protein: CASSPNRQALNTQYF.

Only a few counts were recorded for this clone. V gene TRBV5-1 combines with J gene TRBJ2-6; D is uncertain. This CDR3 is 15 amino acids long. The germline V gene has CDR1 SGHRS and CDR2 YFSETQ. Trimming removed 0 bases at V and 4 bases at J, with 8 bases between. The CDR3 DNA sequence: TGCGCCAGCAGCTTGGTAAACGGGGGGGCCAACGTCCTGACTTTC. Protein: CASSLVNGGANVLTF.

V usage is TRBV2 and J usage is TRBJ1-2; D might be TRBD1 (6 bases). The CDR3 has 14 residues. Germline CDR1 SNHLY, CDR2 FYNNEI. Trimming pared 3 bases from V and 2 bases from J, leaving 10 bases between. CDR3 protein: CASSEGQTNYGYTF. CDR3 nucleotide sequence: TGTGCCAGCAGTGAGGGACAAACGAACTATGGCTACACCTTC. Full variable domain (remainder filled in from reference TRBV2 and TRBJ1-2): EPEVTQTPSHQVTQMGQEVILRCVPISNHLYFYWYRQILGQKVEFLVSFYNNEISEKSEIFDDQFSVERPDGSNFTLKIRSTKLEDSAMYFCASSEGQTNYGYTFGSGTRLTVV.

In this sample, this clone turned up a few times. The CDR3 reads CASSFGAGSAGNQPQHF. In nucleotides, the CDR3 is TGTGCCAGCAGCTTTGGGGCGGGGAGCGCGGGCAATCAGCCCCAGCATTTT. The chain uses TRBV5-6 and TRBJ1-5; tentative D call: TRBD1 (5 bases). CDR1 and CDR2 (germline): SGHDT, YYEEEE. V was trimmed by 2 bases and J by 2 bases, leaving 17 bases between them. This CDR3 has 17 residues. Full variable domain (rest looked up from reference TRBV5-6 and TRBJ1-5): DAGVTQSPTHLIKTRGQQVTLRCSPKSGHDTVSWYQQALGQGPQFIFQYYEEEERQRGNFPDRFSGHQFPNYSSELNVNALLLGDSALYLCASSFGAGSAGNQPQHFGDGTRLSIL.

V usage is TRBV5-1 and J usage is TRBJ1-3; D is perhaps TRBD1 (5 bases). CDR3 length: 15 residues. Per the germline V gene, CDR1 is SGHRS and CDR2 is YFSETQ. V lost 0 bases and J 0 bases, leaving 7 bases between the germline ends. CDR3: CASSLAGISGNTIYF. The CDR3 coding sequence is TGCGCCAGCAGCTTGGCAGGGATCTCTGGAAACACCATATATTTT.

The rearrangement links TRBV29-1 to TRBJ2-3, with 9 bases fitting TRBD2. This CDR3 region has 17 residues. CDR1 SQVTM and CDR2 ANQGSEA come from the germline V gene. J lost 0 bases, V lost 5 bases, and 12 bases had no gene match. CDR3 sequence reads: CSVPVGTSSFSTDTQYF. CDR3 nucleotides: TGCAGCGTTCCCGTCGGGACTAGCTCGTTTAGCACAGATACGCAGTATTTT.

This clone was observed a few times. The chain's CDR3 is CAISSGTGYDDEQFF. CDR3 nucleotide sequence: TGTGCCATCAGTTCCGGGACAGGGTATGACGATGAGCAGTTCTTC. The chain employs TRBV10-3 and TRBJ2-1, with 9 bases aligning to TRBD1. This CDR3 spans 15 amino acids. Germline CDR1 and CDR2: ENHRY and SYGVKD. The V segment lost 5 bases and the J segment 8 bases; nucleotides outside the gene matches: 10.

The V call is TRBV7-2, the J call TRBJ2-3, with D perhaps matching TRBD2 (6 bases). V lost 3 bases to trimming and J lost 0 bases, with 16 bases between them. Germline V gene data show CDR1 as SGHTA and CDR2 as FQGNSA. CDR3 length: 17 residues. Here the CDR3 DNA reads TGTGCCAGCAGCTTTAGGCGCGGCGGGACTAGCACAGATACGCAGTATTTT. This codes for CASSFRRGGTSTDTQYF.

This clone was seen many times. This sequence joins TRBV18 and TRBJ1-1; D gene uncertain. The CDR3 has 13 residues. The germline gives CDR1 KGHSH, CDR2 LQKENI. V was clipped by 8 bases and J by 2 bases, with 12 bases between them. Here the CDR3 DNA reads TGTGCCAGCCGGAACAGCCTCAACACTGAAGCTTTCTTT. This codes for CASRNSLNTEAFF.

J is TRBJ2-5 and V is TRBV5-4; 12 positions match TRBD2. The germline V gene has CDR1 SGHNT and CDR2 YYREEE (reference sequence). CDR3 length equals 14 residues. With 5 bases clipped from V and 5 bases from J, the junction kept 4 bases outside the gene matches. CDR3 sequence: CASRTSGGVETQYF. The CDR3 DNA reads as TGTGCCAGCAGGACTAGCGGGGGCGTCGAGACCCAGTACTTC.

In nucleotides, the CDR3 is TGCGCCAGCAGCCTCGGACAGGGCGGTAATGAGCAGTTCTTC. Residues: CASSLGQGGNEQFF. The chain carries TRBV5-1 and TRBJ2-1, with 8 bases matching TRBD1. This CDR3 region has 14 residues. The V segment lost 4 bases and the J segment 7 bases; nucleotides outside the gene matches: 7. The germline gives CDR1 SGHRS, CDR2 YFSETQ.

CDR3 amino acids: CASSLGGKNIQYF. The DNA for the CDR3 is TGTGCCAGCAGCCTCGGGGGGAAAAACATTCAGTACTTC. The chain joins TRBV6-5 to TRBJ2-4, with TRBD2 matching over 7 bases. Germline V lookup: CDR1 MNHEY, CDR2 SVGAGI. The CDR3 runs to 13 residues. The V gene end was trimmed by 6 bases and the J gene end by 4 bases; junction bases not matched to a gene: 3.

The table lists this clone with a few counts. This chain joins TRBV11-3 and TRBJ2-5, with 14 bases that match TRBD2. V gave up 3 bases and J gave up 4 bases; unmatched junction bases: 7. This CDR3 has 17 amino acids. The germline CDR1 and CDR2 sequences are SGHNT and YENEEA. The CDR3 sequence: CASSFTGTSGSLETQYF. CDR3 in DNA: TGTGCCAGCAGCTTTACCGGGACTAGCGGGAGTCTAGAGACCCAGTACTTC.

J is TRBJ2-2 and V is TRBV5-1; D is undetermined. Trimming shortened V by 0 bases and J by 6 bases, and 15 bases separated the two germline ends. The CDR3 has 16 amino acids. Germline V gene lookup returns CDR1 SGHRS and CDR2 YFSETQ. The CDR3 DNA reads TGCGCCAGCAGCTTGGGGGCTGGCGAGTATGCCGGGGAGCTGTTTTTT. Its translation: CASSLGAGEYAGELFF.

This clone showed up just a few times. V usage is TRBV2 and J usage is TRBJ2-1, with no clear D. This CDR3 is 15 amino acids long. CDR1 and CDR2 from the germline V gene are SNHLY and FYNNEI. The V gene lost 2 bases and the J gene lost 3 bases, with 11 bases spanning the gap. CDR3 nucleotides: TGTGCCAGCAGTGAAACAGATTCCAACTACAATGAGCAGTTCTTC. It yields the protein CASSETDSNYNEQFF. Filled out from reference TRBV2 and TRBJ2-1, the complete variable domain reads EPEVTQTPSHQVTQMGQEVILRCVPISNHLYFYWYRQILGQKVEFLVSFYNNEISEKSEIFDDQFSVERPDGSNFTLKIRSTKLEDSAMYFCASSETDSNYNEQFFGPGTRLTVL.

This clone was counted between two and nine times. The CDR3 coding sequence is TGTGCCAGCAGCTTAGATTTGTGGGGGAGGGGGCAAGAGACCCAGTACTTC. Translation: CASSLDLWGRGQETQYF. The chain has TRBV7-2 and TRBJ2-5; tentative D call: TRBD2 (7 bases). Deletions cut 1 base from V and 2 bases from J, with 17 bases between. The germline CDR1 and CDR2 sequences are SGHTA and FQGNSA. There are 17 residues in the CDR3.

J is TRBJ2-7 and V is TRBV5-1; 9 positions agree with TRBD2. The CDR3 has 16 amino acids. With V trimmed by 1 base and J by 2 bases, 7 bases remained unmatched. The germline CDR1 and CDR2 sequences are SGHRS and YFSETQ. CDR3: CASSLSTSGLTYEQYF. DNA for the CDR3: TGCGCCAGCAGCTTGTCGACTAGCGGACTAACCTACGAGCAGTACTTC.